This T cell receptor beta chain came from a study of T cell changes during pregnancy in multiple sclerosis. Sequenced by immunoSEQ multiplex PCR; TCRdb stores in-frame clones only, minus some. The table shows tens of thousands of clones, with about 92% occurring only once. Germline V gene data show CDR1 as SGHKS and CDR2 as YYEKEE (reference sequence). The V and J ends lost 0 bases and 7 bases respectively, with 11 bases between them. The CDR3 runs 14 residues. This TCR was sampled from a female donor with multiple sclerosis, enrolled in a pregnancy study. The starting material was CD8+ T cells from peripheral blood mononuclear cells, obtained in the third trimester of pregnancy. The chain couples TRBV5-5 to TRBJ2-1, with D perhaps TRBD1 (6 bases). DNA of the CDR3: TGTGCCAGCAGCTTGGAGGGGGTTGGGAATGAGCAGTTCTTC. Protein sequence: CASSLEGVGNEQFF.